This T cell receptor (beta chain) is from a study of identical twins. TCRdb fed the 5' RACE reads into MiXCR, producing one record per CDR3 protein. The table shows some 760,000 distinct CDR3 sequences, with around a sixth occurring only once. The CDR3 is 18 amino acids. Germline CDR1 and CDR2: KGHSH and LQKENI. V dropped 6 bases and J dropped 3 bases, with 26 bases sitting between them. This sample also appeared in a second study, on T cells expressing NK-cell markers. That report adds: The authors applied an anti-gamma-delta TCR antibody in several experiments, and it restricted sorting to alpha-beta TCR T cells. These clonotypes also led the CD3+CD56-NKG2C+ fraction in a few donors.

The chain recombines TRBV18 with TRBJ2-5, with D unresolved. The sequence derives from a woman under 30 in good health. Sequences were obtained from PBMCs. In DNA, the CDR3 is TGTGCCAGCTCGCCCCTAAGACCCCCACGGCAGTGGGAAGAGACCCAGTACTTC. It specifies CASSPLRPPRQWEETQYF.